A single sample is the source of the 10 T cell receptor beta chains below, sequenced in a study of blood T cells in healthy people across ages. With a J-beta primer mix and a sample-barcoded 5' primer, a second PCR ran about 7 to 12 cycles. Using its own MiXCR run on the 5' RACE reads, TCRdb lists one record per CDR3 protein. The profile shows some 640,000 distinct CDR3 sequences, around 48% of them singletons. The source material was blood. These receptors all stem from a woman in her fifties or sixties in good health.

The table lists this clonotype with many counts. V is TRBV28 and J is TRBJ2-7, with D tentatively TRBD1 (5 bases). V was cut by 7 bases and J by 2 bases, with 9 bases left in between. The CDR3 loop spans 12 amino acids. In germline, CDR1 is MDHEN, CDR2 SYDVKM. Here the CDR3 DNA reads TGTGCCAGCACGGCAGGGACCTACGAGCAGTACTTC. As protein: CASTAGTYEQYF.

The chain combines TRBV12-3 or TRBV12-4 with TRBJ2-7, with no clear D. The CDR3 extends over 14 amino acids. The V and J ends lost 3 bases and 7 bases respectively, with 16 bases between them. CDR3 region: CASSLSLVYNEQYF. CDR3 in DNA: TGTGCCAGCAGTTTGTCCCTAGTGTACAATGAGCAGTACTTC.

The V and J genes are TRBV6-2 or TRBV6-3 and TRBJ2-7; tentatively, D is TRBD2 (5 bases). V was clipped by 5 bases and J by 5 bases, with 13 bases between them. The germline V gene encodes CDR1 MNHEY and CDR2 SVGEGT. CDR3 size: 13 residues. In nucleotides, the CDR3 is TGTGCCAGCAGTCAGACCAAGGGAGACGAGCAGTACTTC. Encoded protein: CASSQTKGDEQYF.

This sequence joins TRBV9 and TRBJ2-1; D possibly corresponds to TRBD2 (6 bases). The assigned J gene may be wrong: the sequence end matches TRBJ2-7 better. The germline CDR1 and CDR2 sequences are SGDLS and YYNGEE. This CDR3 has 15 residues. The chain's CDR3 is CASSVEASAYNEQYF. In DNA, the CDR3 is TGTGCCAGCAGCGTAGAGGCTAGCGCCTACAATGAGCAGTACTTC.

The chain joins TRBV7-9 to TRBJ2-7, with 7 bases that match TRBD1. The V segment lost 1 base and the J segment 2 bases; nucleotides outside the gene matches: 5. Germline values: CDR1 SEHNR, CDR2 FQNEAQ (reference sequence). The CDR3 is 15 residues long. The CDR3 sequence: CASSLEGDRTYEQYF. CDR3 DNA: TGTGCCAGCAGCTTAGAAGGGGACAGAACCTACGAGCAGTACTTC.

The gene calls are TRBV6-5 and TRBJ1-2; D uncertain. This CDR3 has 15 amino acids. V dropped 4 bases and J dropped 4 bases, with 16 bases sitting between them. The germline CDR1 and CDR2 sequences are MNHEY and SVGAGI. The CDR3: CASSSPGGPFYGYTF. The CDR3, as DNA: TGTGCCAGCAGTTCCCCAGGTGGGCCGTTCTATGGCTACACCTTC.

The chain joins TRBV5-1 to TRBJ2-3, with D unresolved. Germline assignment: CDR1 SGHRS and CDR2 YFSETQ. There are 15 residues in the CDR3. V gave up 6 bases and J gave up 0 bases, with 14 bases separating them. The CDR3 sequence is CASTVGGYSTDTQYF. The DNA of the CDR3 is TGCGCCAGCACTGTAGGCGGCTATAGCACAGATACGCAGTATTTT.

The CDR3, as DNA: TGTGCCAGCAGTCGCCGGGAGCTAGTACAAGAGACCCAGTACTTC. Translating gives CASSRRELVQETQYF. The chain employs TRBV7-2 and TRBJ2-5; TRBD2 might be the D (6 bases). Germline-derived CDR1 and CDR2 are SGHTA and FQGNSA. The CDR3 consists of 15 residues. Trimming removed 6 bases at V and 2 bases at J, with 16 bases between.

This chain joins TRBV21-1 and TRBJ2-7; TRBD1 is the table's D call and was not checked against the DNA. TRBV21-1 is tagged as a pseudogene. This CDR3 spans 17 amino acids. For the CDR3, the DNA is TGTGCCAGCAGCAAAGAGGGGGGGCGGCTTACACCCTACGAGCAGTACTTC. Translated, it gives CASSKEGGRLTPYEQYF.

In its sample, this clonotype was seen once. This chain uses TRBV5-1 with TRBJ2-7; D tentatively fits TRBD1 or TRBD2 (5 bases each). The germline gives CDR1 SGHRS, CDR2 YFSETQ. Trimming shortened V by 4 bases and J by 7 bases, and 18 bases separated the two germline ends. The CDR3 length is 14 residues. The CDR3 coding sequence is TGCGCCAGCAGCGGGTGGGACCGAAGGTGGGAGCAGTACGTC. This translates into CASSGWDRRWEQYV.